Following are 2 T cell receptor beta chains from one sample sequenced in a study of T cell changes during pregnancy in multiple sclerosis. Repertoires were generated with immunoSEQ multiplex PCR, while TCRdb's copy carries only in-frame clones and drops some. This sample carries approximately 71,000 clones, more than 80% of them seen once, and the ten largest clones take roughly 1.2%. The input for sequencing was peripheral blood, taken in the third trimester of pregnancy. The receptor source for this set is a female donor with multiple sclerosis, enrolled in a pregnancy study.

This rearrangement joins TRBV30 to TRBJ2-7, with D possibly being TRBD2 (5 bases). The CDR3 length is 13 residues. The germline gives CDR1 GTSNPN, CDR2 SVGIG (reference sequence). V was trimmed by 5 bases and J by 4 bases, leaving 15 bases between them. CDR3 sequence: CAWSGSSGYEQYF. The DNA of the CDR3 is TGTGCCTGGTCTGGGTCCAGCGGTTACGAGCAGTACTTC.

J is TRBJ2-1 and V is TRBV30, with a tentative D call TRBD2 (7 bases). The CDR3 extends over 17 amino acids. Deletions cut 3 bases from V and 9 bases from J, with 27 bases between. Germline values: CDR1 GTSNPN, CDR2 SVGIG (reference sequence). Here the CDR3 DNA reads TGTGCCTGGAGCCCCGGGTCGGGGGGCGGCAGTTGGTCTGAGCAGTTCTTC. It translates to CAWSPGSGGGSWSEQFF. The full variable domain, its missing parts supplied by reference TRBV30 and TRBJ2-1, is SQTIHQWPATLVQPVGSPLSLECTVEGTSNPNLYWYRQAAGRGLQLLFYSVGIGQISSEVPQNLSASRPQDRQFILSSKKLLLSDSGFYLCAWSPGSGGGSWSEQFFGPGTRLTVL.